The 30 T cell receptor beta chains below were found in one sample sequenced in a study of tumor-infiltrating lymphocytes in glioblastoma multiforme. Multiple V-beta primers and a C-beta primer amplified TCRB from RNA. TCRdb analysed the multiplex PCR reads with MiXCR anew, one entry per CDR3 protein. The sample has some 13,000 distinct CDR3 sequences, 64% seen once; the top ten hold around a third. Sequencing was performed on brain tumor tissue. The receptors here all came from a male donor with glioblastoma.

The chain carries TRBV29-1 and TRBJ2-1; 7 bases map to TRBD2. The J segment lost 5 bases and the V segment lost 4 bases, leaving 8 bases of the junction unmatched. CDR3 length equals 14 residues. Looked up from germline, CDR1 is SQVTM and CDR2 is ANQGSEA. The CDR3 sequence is CSVVGLAGDNEQFF. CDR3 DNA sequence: TGCAGCGTTGTAGGACTTGCGGGGGACAATGAGCAGTTCTTC.

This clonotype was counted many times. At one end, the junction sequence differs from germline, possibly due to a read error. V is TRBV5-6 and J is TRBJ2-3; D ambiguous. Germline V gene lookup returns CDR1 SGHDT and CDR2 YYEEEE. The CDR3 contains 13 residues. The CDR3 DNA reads TGTGCCAGCAGCTTGGTCGCGGCAGACACGCAGTATTTT. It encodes CASSLVAADTQYF.

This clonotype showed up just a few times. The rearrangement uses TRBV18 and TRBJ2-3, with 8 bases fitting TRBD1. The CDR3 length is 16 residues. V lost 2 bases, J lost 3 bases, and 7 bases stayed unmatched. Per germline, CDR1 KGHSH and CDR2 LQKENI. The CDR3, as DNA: TGTGCCAGCTCACCATTTGTCCAGGGGGCTACAGATACGCAGTATTTT. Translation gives CASSPFVQGATDTQYF. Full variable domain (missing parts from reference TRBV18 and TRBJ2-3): NAGVMQNPRHLVRRRGQEARLRCSPMKGHSHVYWYRQLPEEGLKFMVYLQKENIIDESGMPKERFSAEFPKEGPSILRIQQVVRGDSAAYFCASSPFVQGATDTQYFGPGTRLTVL.

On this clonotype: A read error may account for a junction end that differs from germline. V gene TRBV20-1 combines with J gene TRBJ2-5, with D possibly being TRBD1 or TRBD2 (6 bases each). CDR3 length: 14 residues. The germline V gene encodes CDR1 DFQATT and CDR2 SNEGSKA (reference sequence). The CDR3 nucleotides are TGCAGTGCTAGGATTCAGGGGCGGGGAGAGACCCAGAGCTTC. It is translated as CSARIQGRGETQSF.

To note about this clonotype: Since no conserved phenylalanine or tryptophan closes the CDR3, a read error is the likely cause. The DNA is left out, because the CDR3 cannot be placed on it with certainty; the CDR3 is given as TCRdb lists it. CDR3 region: CASSWDRGDGYAL. This chain links TRBV12-3 or TRBV12-4 with TRBJ1-2; the table's D call, TRBD1, was not checked against the DNA. With termini counted, the CDR3 has 13 amino acids.

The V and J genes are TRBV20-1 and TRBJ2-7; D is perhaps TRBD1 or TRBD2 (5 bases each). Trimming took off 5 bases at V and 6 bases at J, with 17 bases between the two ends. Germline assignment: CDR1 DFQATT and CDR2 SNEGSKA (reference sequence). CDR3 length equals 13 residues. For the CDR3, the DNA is TGCAGTGCTGCTACCGGGACGGTGGTCGAGCAGTACTTC. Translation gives CSAATGTVVEQYF.

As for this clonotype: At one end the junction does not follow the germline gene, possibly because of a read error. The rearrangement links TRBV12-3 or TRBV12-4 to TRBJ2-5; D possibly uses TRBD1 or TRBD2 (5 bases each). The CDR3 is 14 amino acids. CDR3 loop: CTSSLPGTQETQYF. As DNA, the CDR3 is TGTACCAGCAGTCTCCCAGGGACCCAAGAGACCCAGTACTTC.

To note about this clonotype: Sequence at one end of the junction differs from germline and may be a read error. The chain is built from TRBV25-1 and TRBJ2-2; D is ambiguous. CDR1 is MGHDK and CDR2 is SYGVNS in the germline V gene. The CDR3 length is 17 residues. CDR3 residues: CASSAQDGRLGTWELFF. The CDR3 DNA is TGTGCCAGCAGTGCCCAAGACGGGCGCCTTGGCACCTGGGAGCTGTTTTTT.

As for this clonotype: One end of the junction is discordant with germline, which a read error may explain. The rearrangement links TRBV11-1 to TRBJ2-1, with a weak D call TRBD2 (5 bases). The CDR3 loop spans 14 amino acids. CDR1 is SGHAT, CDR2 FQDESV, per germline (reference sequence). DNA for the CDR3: TGTACCAGCAGCTTAGGGAGACGAGGCGGTGAGCAGTTCTTC. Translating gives CTSSLGRRGGEQFF.

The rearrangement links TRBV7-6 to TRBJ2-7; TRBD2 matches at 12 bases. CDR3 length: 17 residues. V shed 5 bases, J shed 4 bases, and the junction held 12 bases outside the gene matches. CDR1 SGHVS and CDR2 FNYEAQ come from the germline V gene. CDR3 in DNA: TGTGCCAGCAGCCCGGAGGGCGGACTAGCGGGATGGTACGAGCAGTACTTC. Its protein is CASSPEGGLAGWYEQYF.

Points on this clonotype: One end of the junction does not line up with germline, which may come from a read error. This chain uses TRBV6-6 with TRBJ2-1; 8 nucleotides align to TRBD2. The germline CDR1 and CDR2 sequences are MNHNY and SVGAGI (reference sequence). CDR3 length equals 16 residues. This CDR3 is CTSSIRSTSDYNEQFF. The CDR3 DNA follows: TGTACCAGCAGTATCCGGTCGACTAGCGATTACAATGAGCAGTTCTTC.

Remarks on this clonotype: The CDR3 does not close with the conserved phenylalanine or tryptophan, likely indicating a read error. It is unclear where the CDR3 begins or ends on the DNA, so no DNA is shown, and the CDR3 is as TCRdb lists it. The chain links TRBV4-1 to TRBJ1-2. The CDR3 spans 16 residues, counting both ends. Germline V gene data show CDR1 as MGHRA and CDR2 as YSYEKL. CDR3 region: CASSQDPKGANYGHTL.

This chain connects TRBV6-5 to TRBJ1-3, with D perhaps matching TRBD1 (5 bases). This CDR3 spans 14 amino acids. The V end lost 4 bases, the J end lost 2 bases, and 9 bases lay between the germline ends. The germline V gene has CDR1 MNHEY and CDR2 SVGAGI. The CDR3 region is CASSLAGAGNTIYF. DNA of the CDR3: TGTGCCAGCAGTTTAGCGGGGGCTGGAAACACCATATATTTT.

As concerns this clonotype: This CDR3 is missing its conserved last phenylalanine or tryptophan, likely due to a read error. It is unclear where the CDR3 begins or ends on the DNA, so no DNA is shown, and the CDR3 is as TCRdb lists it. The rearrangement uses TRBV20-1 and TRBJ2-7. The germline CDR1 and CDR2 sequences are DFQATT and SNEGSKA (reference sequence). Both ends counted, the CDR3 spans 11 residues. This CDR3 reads CSARDTYEQYL.

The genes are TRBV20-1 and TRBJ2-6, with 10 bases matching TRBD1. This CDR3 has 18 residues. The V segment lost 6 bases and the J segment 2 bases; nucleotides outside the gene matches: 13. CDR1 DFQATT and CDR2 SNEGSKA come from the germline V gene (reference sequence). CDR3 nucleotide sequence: TGCAGTGCCAGTAAATCCTCCGGGACAGGGGCTGGGGCCAACGTCCTGACTTTC. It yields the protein CSASKSSGTGAGANVLTF.

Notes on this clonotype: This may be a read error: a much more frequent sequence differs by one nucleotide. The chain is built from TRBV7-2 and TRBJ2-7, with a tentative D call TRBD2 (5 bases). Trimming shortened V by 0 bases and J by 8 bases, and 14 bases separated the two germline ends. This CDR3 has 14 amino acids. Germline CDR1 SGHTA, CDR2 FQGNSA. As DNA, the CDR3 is TGTGCCAGCAGCTTAGCCGCGCTAGCTAACAAGCAGTACTTC. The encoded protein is CASSLAALANKQYF.

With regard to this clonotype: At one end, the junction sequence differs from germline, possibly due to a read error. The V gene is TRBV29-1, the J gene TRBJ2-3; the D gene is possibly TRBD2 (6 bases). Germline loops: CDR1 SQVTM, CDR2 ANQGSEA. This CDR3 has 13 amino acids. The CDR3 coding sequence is TGCTGCGTAGCCGGGACTTGCACAGATACGCAGTATTTT. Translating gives CCVAGTCTDTQYF.

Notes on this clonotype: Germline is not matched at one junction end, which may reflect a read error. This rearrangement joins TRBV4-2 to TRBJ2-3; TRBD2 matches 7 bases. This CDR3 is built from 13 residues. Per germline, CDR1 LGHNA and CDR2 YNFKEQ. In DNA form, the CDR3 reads TGCGCCAGCAGCCAAGGGAGGGAAGGTACGCAGTACTTT. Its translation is CASSQGREGTQYF.

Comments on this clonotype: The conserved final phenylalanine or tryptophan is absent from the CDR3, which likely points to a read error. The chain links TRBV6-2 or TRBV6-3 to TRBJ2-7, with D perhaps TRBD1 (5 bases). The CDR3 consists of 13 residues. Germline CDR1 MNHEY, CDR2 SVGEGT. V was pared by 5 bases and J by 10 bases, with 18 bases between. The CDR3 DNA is TGTGCCAGCAGTCACAGGAAACTGGGCGACCAGTACATC. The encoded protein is CASSHRKLGDQYI.

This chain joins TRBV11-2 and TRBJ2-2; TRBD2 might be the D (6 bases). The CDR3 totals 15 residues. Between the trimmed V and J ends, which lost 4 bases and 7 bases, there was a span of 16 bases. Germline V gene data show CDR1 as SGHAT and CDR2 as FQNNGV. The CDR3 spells CASSSITGAGGELFF. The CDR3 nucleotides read TGTGCCAGCAGCTCGATAACGGGAGCAGGCGGGGAGCTGTTTTTT.

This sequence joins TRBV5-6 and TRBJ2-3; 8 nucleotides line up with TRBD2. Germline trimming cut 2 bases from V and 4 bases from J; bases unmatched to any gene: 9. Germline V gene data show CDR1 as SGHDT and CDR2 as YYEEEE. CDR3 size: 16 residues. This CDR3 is CASSFGVAGFADTQYF. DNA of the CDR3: TGTGCCAGCAGCTTCGGAGTAGCGGGATTCGCAGATACGCAGTATTTT.

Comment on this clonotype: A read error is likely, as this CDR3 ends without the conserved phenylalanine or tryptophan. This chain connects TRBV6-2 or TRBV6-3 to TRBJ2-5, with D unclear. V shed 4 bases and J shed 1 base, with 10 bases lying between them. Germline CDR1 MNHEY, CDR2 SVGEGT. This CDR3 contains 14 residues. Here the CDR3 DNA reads TGTGCCAGCAGTTGGACGGCATTCCAAGAGACCCAGTACCTC. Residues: CASSWTAFQETQYL.

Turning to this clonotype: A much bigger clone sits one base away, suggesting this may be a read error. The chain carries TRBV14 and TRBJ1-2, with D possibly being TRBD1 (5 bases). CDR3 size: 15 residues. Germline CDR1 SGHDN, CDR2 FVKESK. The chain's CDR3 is CASTQVPGKPGGYIF. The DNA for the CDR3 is TGTGCCAGCACCCAAGTGCCAGGGAAGCCGGGAGGCTACATCTTC.

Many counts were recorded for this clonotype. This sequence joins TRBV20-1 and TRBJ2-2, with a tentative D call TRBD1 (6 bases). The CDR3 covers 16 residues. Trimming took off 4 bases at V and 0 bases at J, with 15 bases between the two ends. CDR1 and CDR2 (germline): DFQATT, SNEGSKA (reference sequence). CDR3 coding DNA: TGCAGTGCTAACAGGGTGGACCGGGCGAACACCGGGGAGCTGTTTTTT. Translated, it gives CSANRVDRANTGELFF.

CDR3 loop: CASSLILGNEQFF. CDR3 coding DNA: TGTGCCAGCAGTTTGATCCTAGGCAATGAGCAGTTCTTC. The chain is built from TRBV12-3 or TRBV12-4 and TRBJ2-1, with D hard to call. Trimming removed 3 bases from V and 6 bases from J, with 9 bases in between. This CDR3 has 13 amino acids.

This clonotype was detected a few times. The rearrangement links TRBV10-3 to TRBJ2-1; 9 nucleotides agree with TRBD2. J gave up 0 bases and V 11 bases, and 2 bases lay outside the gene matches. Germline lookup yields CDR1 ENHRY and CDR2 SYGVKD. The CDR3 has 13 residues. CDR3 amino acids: CAARGGSYNEQFF. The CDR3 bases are TGTGCCGCGCGGGGGGGCTCCTACAATGAGCAGTTCTTC.

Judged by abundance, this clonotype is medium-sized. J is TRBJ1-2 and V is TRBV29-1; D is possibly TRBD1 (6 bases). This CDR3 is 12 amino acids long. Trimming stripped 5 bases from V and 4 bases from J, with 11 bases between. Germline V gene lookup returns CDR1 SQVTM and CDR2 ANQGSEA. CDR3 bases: TGCAGCGTTTGGGACATAGGCTATGGCTACACCTTC. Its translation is CSVWDIGYGYTF.

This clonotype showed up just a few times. CDR3 amino acids: CSASDSTGQPQHF. In DNA form, the CDR3 reads TGCAGTGCTAGCGACTCTACGGGGCAGCCCCAGCATTTT. This rearrangement joins TRBV20-1 to TRBJ1-5; D call uncertain. CDR3 length: 13 amino acids. In germline, CDR1 is DFQATT, CDR2 SNEGSKA (reference sequence). Trimming took 3 bases from V and 7 from J, leaving 13 bases between them.

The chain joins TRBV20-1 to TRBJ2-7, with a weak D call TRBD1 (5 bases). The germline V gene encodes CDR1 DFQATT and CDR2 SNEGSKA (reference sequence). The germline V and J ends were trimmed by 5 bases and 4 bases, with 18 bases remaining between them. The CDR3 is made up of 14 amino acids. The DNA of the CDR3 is TGCAGTGCTTCTATACTGGGTAACAGGTACGAGCAGTACTTC. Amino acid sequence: CSASILGNRYEQYF.

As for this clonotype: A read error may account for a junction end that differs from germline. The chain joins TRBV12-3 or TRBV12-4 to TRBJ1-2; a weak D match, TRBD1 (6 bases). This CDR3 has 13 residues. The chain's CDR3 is CAISWDKGDGYTF. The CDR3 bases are TGTGCCATCAGTTGGGACAAGGGGGATGGCTACACCTTC.